Below, 2 T cell receptor beta chains from the same sample are listed, as sequenced in a study of T-cell memory formation after mild COVID-19. TCRdb re-derived calls from the 5' RACE reads in MiXCR, one entry per CDR3 protein. The repertoire includes about 390,000 distinct CDR3 sequences, approximately 15% of them detected once, and approximately 21% sits in the top ten. The sample taken for sequencing was PBMCs or a T cell subset sorted from them (not recorded which). The receptors derive from a man aged 18 to 29 who had mild COVID-19 (a few samples of this study predate the infection). Cell type and time point are not known.

This clonotype has only a few counts. The chain links TRBV6-6 to TRBJ2-3; 8 nucleotides agree with TRBD1. The CDR3 runs 15 residues. Germline CDR1 reads MNHNY; CDR2 reads SVGAGI (reference sequence). J lost 2 bases, V lost 6 bases, and 7 bases had no gene match. The CDR3 DNA reads TGTGCCAGCAGCCAGACAGGGGAAGTCACAGATACGCAGTATTTT. It translates to CASSQTGEVTDTQYF.

V gene TRBV7-9 combines with J gene TRBJ2-6; D gene uncertain. Germline V gene sequence: CDR1 SEHNR, CDR2 FQNEAQ (reference sequence). V was shortened by 11 bases and J by 4 bases, with 9 bases between the two germline ends. This CDR3 has 12 amino acids. In DNA form, the CDR3 reads TGTGCCGCCGAGGCCGGGGCCAACGTCCTGACTTTC. Translation gives CAAEAGANVLTF.